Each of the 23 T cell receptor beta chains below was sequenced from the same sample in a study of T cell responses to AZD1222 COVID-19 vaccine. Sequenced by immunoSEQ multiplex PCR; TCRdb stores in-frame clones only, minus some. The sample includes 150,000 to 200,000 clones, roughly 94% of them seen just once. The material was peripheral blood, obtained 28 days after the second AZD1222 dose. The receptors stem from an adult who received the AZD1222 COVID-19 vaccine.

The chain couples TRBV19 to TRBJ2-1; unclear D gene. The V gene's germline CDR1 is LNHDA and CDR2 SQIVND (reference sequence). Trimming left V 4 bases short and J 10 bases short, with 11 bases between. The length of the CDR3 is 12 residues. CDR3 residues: CASSTSSREQFF. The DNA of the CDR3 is TGTGCCAGTAGTACTTCATCCCGCGAGCAGTTCTTC.

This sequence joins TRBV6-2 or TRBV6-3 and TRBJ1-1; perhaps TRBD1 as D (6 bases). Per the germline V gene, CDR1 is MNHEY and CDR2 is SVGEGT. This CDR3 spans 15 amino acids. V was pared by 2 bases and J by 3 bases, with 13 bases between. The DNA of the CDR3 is TGTGCCAGCAGTTACCCCCTCAGGGGCCACACTGAAGCTTTCTTT. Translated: CASSYPLRGHTEAFF.

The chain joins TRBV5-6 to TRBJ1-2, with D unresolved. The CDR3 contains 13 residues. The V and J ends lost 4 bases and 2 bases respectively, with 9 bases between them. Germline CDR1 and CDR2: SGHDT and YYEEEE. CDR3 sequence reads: CASSPGRNYGYTF. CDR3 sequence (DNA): TGTGCCAGCAGCCCCGGGAGAAACTATGGCTACACCTTC. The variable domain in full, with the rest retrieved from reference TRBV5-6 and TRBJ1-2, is DAGVTQSPTHLIKTRGQQVTLRCSPKSGHDTVSWYQQALGQGPQFIFQYYEEEERQRGNFPDRFSGHQFPNYSSELNVNALLLGDSALYLCASSPGRNYGYTFGSGTRLTVV.

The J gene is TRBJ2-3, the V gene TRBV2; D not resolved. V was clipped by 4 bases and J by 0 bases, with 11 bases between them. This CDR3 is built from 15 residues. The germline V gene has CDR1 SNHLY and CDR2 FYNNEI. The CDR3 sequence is CASSAAAYSTDTQYF. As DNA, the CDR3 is TGTGCCAGCAGTGCGGCCGCGTATAGCACAGATACGCAGTATTTT. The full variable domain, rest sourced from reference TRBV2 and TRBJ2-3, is EPEVTQTPSHQVTQMGQEVILRCVPISNHLYFYWYRQILGQKVEFLVSFYNNEISEKSEIFDDQFSVERPDGSNFTLKIRSTKLEDSAMYFCASSAAAYSTDTQYFGPGTRLTVL.

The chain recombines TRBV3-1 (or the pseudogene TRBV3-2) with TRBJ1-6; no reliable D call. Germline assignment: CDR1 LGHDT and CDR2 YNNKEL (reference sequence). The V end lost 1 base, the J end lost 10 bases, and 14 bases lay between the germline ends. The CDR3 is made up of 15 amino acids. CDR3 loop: CASSQGVRKDSPLHF. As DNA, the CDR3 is TGTGCCAGCAGCCAAGGGGTCAGGAAGGACTCACCCCTCCACTTT.

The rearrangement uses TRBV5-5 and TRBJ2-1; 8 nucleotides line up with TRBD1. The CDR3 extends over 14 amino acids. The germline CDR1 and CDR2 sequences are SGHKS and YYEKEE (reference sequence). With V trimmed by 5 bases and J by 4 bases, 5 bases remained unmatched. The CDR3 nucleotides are TGTGCCAGCAGGGACAGGGTGGGATACAATGAGCAGTTCTTC. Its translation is CASRDRVGYNEQFF.

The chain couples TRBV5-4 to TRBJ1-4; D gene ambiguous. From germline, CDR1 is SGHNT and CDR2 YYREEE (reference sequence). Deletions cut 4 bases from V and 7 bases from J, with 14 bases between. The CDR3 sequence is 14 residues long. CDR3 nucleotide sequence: TGTGCCAGCAGCCGTCGAGATCAAAGTGAAAAACTGTTTTTT. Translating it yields CASSRRDQSEKLFF. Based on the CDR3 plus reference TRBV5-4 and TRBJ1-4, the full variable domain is ETGVTQSPTHLIKTRGQQVTLRCSSQSGHNTVSWYQQALGQGPQFIFQYYREEENGRGNFPPRFSGLQFPNYSSELNVNALELDDSALYLCASSRRDQSEKLFFGSGTQLSVL.

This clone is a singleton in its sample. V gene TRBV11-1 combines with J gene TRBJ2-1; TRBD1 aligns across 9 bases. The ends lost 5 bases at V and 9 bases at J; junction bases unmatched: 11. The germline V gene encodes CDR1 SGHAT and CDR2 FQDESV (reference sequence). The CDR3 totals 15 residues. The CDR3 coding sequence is TGTGCCAGCAGCCCTACGGGACAGGGTTTCATTGAGCAGTTCTTC. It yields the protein CASSPTGQGFIEQFF.

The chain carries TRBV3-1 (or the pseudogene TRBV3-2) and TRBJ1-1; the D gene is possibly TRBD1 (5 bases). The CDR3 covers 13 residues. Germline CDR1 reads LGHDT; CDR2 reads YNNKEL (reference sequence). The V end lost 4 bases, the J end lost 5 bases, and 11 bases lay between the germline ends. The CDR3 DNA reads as TGTGCCAGCAGCCCCCGACAGTGGACTGAAGCTTTCTTT. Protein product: CASSPRQWTEAFF.

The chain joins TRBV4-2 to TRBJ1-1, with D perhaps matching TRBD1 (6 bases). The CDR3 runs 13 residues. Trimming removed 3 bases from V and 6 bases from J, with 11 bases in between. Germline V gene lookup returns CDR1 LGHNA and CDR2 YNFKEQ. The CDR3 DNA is TGTGCCAGCAGCCACGCGACAGGCCCTGAAGCTTTCTTT. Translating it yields CASSHATGPEAFF.

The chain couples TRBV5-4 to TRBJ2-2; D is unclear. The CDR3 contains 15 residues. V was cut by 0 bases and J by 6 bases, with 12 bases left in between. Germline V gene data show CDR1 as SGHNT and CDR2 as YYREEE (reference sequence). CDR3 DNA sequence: TGTGCCAGCAGCTTGGATACAGTTGGATCCGGGGAGCTGTTTTTT. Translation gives CASSLDTVGSGELFF.

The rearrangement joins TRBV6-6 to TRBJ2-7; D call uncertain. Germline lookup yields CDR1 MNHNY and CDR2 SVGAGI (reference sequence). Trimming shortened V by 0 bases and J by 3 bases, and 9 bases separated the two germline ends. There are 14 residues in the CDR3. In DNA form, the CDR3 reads TGTGCCAGCAGTTACTCGAGTCAGTACTACGAGCAGTACTTC. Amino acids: CASSYSSQYYEQYF.

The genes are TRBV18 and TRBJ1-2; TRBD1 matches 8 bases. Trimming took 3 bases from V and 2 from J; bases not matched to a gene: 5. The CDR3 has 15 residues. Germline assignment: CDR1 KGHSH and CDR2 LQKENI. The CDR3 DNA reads TGTGCCAGCTCACCCCCGGGACAGGCGAACTATGGCTACACCTTC. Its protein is CASSPPGQANYGYTF.

The CDR3 region has the DNA TGTGCCAGCAGTCGGACGGAGCTGCTTTTCTTT. The encoded protein is CASSRTELLFF. This chain joins TRBV12-3 or TRBV12-4 and TRBJ1-1, with no clear D. Trimming removed 5 bases at V and 13 bases at J, with 14 bases between. This CDR3 is built from 11 residues.

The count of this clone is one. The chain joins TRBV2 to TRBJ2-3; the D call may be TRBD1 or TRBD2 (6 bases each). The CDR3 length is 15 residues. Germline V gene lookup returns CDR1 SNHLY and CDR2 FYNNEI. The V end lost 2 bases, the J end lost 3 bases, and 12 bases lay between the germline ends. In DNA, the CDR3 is TGTGCCAGCAGTGAAAGAAGGGGGGTTACAGATACGCAGTATTTT. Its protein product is CASSERRGVTDTQYF. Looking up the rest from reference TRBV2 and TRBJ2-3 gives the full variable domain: EPEVTQTPSHQVTQMGQEVILRCVPISNHLYFYWYRQILGQKVEFLVSFYNNEISEKSEIFDDQFSVERPDGSNFTLKIRSTKLEDSAMYFCASSERRGVTDTQYFGPGTRLTVL.

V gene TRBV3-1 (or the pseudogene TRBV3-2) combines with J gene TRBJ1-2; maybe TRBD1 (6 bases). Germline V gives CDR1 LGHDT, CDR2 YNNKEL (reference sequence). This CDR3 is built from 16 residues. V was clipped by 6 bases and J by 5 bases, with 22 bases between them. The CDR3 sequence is CASSPRQDTSGYGYTF. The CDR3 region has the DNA TGTGCCAGCAGTCCCCGACAGGACACGTCCGGTTATGGCTACACCTTC.

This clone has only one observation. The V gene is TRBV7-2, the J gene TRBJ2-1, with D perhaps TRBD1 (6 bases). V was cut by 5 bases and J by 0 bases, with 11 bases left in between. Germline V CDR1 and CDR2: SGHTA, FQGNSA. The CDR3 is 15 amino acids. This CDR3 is CASSPDRSSYNEQFF. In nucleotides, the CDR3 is TGTGCCAGCAGCCCTGACAGGAGCTCCTACAATGAGCAGTTCTTC.

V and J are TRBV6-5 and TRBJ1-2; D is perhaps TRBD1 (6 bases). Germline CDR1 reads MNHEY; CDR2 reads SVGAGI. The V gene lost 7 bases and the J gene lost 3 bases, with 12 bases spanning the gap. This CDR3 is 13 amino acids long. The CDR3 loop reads CASIGGQHYGYTF. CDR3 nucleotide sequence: TGTGCCAGCATAGGAGGACAGCACTATGGCTACACCTTC.

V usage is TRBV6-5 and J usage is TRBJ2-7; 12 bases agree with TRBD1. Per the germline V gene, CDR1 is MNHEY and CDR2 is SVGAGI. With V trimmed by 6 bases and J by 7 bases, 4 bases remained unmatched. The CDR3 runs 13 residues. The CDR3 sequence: CASRGQGAREQYF. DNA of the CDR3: TGTGCCAGCAGGGGACAGGGGGCTCGAGAGCAGTACTTC.

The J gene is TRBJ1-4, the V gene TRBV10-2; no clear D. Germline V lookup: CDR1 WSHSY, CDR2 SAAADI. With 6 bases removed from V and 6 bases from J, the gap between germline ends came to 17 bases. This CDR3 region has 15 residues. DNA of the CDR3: TGCGCCAGCAGCATGACGGCGCGGTGGGATGAAAAACTGTTTTTT. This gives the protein CASSMTARWDEKLFF.

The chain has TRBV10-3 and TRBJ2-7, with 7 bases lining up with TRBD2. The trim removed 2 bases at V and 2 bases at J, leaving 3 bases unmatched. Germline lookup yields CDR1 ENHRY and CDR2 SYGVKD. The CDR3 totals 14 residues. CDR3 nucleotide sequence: TGTGCCATCAGTGAGGCGGGGGATACCTACGAGCAGTACTTC. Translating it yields CAISEAGDTYEQYF.

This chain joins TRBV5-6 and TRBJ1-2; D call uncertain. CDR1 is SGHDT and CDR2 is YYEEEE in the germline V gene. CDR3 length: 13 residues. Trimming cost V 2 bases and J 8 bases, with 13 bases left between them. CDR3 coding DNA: TGTGCCAGCAGCTTTAGCCGCTATTTAGGCTACACCTTC. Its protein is CASSFSRYLGYTF.

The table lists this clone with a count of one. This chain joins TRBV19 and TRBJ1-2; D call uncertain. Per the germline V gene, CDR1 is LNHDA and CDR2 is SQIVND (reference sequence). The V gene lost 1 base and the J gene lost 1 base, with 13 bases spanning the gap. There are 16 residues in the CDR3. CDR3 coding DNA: TGTGCCAGTAGTATAGCCGGGCAGAGGCGTAACTATGGCTACACCTTC. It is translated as CASSIAGQRRNYGYTF.